These T cell receptor beta chains were read from a single sample in a study of molecular identifiers for immune sequencing clone quantification. TCRdb analysed the PCR reads with MiXCR anew, one entry per CDR3 protein. The sample holds under 600,000 distinct CDR3 sequences; less than 30% are singletons and the top ten take under 0.8%. The specimen sequenced was naive CD8+ T cells from blood, with Jurkat cell RNA spiked in. Every receptor here comes from a human donor in good health. Some libraries in this study had Jurkat cell RNA spiked in. CDR3s include the opening cysteine and the closing phenylalanine or tryptophan. A D gene is named only where the DNA matches it firmly. Not all rows give a size; the values are once, few, many and, for expanded clones, a class.

j_gene: TRBJ2-1; d_gene: TRBD2; abundance: -; v_gene: TRBV4-1; CDR3aa: CASSSETSGIGNEQFF; CDR3nt: TGCGCCAGCAGCTCCGAGACTAGCGGGATCGGGAATGAGCAGTTCTTC
j_gene: TRBJ2-7; d_gene: -; abundance: -; v_gene: TRBV4-3; CDR3aa: CASSLAQEHEQYF; CDR3nt: TGCGCCAGCAGCCTCGCACAGGAGCACGAGCAGTACTTC
j_gene: TRBJ1-6; d_gene: TRBD1; abundance: few; v_gene: TRBV12-3/TRBV12-4; CDR3aa: CASSFGQGASYNSPLHF; CDR3nt: TGTGCCAGCAGTTTCGGGCAGGGGGCCTCCTATAATTCACCCCTCCACTTT
j_gene: TRBJ1-1; d_gene: -; abundance: many; v_gene: TRBV7-2; CDR3aa: CASSLGGGAGIRYLTDTEAFF; CDR3nt: TGTGCCAGCAGCTTAGGGGGCGGCGCGGGCATACGTTATCTCACTGACACTGAAGCTTTCTTT
j_gene: TRBJ1-4; d_gene: -; abundance: few; v_gene: TRBV7-2; CDR3aa: CASSYSGGEANEKLFF; CDR3nt: TGTGCCAGCAGCTACTCCGGGGGCGAAGCTAATGAAAAACTGTTTTTT
j_gene: TRBJ1-1; d_gene: -; abundance: few; v_gene: TRBV30; CDR3aa: CASNLNTEAFF; CDR3nt: TGTGCTTCCAACTTGAACACTGAAGCTTTCTTT
j_gene: TRBJ2-3; d_gene: -; abundance: few; v_gene: TRBV20-1; CDR3aa: CSASGMGGPGSDTQYF; CDR3nt: TGCAGTGCTAGTGGGATGGGGGGGCCGGGTTCAGATACGCAGTATTTT
j_gene: TRBJ2-7; d_gene: TRBD1; abundance: few; v_gene: TRBV6-2/TRBV6-3; CDR3aa: CASSYGTGFEQYF; CDR3nt: TGTGCCAGCAGTTACGGGACAGGGTTCGAGCAGTACTTC
j_gene: TRBJ2-3; d_gene: TRBD2; abundance: few; v_gene: TRBV5-6; CDR3aa: CASSFFGTSWADTQYF; CDR3nt: TGTGCCAGCAGCTTTTTCGGGACTAGCTGGGCAGATACGCAGTATTTT
j_gene: TRBJ1-5; d_gene: -; abundance: -; v_gene: TRBV20-1; CDR3aa: CSASRGYSNQPQHF; CDR3nt: TGCAGTGCTAGCCGTGGATATAGCAATCAGCCCCAGCATTTT
j_gene: TRBJ1-5; d_gene: TRBD1; abundance: few; v_gene: TRBV6-1; CDR3aa: CASTGQGASFGNQPQHF; CDR3nt: TGTGCCAGCACCGGACAGGGGGCGAGTTTTGGCAATCAGCCCCAGCATTTT
j_gene: TRBJ2-2; d_gene: TRBD1; abundance: many; v_gene: TRBV6-5; CDR3aa: CASTQGQPNTGELFF; CDR3nt: TGTGCCAGCACCCAGGGACAGCCGAACACCGGGGAGCTGTTTTTT
j_gene: TRBJ2-1; d_gene: -; abundance: -; v_gene: TRBV3-1; CDR3aa: CASSHGGLSSYEQFF; CDR3nt: TGTGCCAGCAGCCATGGCGGGCTGAGCTCCTACGAGCAGTTCTTC
j_gene: TRBJ2-2; d_gene: -; abundance: -; v_gene: TRBV19; CDR3aa: CASSMQGSGELFF; CDR3nt: TGTGCCAGTAGTATGCAGGGATCCGGGGAGCTGTTTTTT
j_gene: TRBJ1-5; d_gene: -; abundance: -; v_gene: TRBV12-3/TRBV12-4; CDR3aa: CASSTRAGYQPQHF; CDR3nt: TGTGCCAGCAGTACAAGGGCAGGCTATCAGCCCCAGCATTTT
j_gene: TRBJ2-3; d_gene: -; abundance: many; v_gene: TRBV5-5; CDR3aa: CASSTPGGRADTQYF; CDR3nt: TGTGCCAGCAGCACCCCCGGCGGGCGGGCAGATACGCAGTATTTT
j_gene: TRBJ2-7; d_gene: -; abundance: -; v_gene: TRBV29-1; CDR3aa: CSVEGEDTNSYEQYF; CDR3nt: TGCAGCGTTGAGGGTGAGGACACAAACTCCTACGAGCAGTACTTC
j_gene: TRBJ2-2; d_gene: TRBD1; abundance: few; v_gene: TRBV7-6; CDR3aa: CASSLPDRVGNTGELFF; CDR3nt: TGTGCCAGCAGCTTGCCCGACAGGGTCGGAAACACCGGGGAGCTGTTTTTT
j_gene: TRBJ1-5; d_gene: -; abundance: many; v_gene: TRBV29-1; CDR3aa: CSVAGVNNQPQHF; CDR3nt: TGCAGCGTTGCAGGGGTAAACAATCAGCCCCAGCATTTT
j_gene: TRBJ2-2; d_gene: TRBD2; abundance: few; v_gene: TRBV28; CDR3aa: CATSVRGANTGELFF; CDR3nt: TGTGCCACCTCAGTGCGGGGGGCTAACACCGGGGAGCTGTTTTTT
j_gene: TRBJ2-7; d_gene: -; abundance: -; v_gene: TRBV20-1; CDR3aa: CSAEHTDSYEQYF; CDR3nt: TGCAGTGCAGAACACACCGACAGCTACGAGCAGTACTTC
j_gene: TRBJ2-7; d_gene: -; abundance: few; v_gene: TRBV4-1; CDR3aa: CASSLNWAEKREQYF; CDR3nt: TGCGCCAGCAGCCTGAATTGGGCCGAGAAGCGCGAGCAGTACTTC
j_gene: TRBJ2-1; d_gene: -; abundance: -; v_gene: TRBV5-3; CDR3aa: CASSLSLEGSYNEQFF; CDR3nt: TGTGCCAGCAGCTTGTCCCTGGAGGGCTCCTACAATGAGCAGTTCTTC
j_gene: TRBJ2-2; d_gene: -; abundance: many; v_gene: TRBV20-1; CDR3aa: CSATGLYTGELFF; CDR3nt: TGCAGTGCTACTGGACTATACACCGGGGAGCTGTTTTTT
j_gene: TRBJ2-7; d_gene: TRBD2; abundance: few; v_gene: TRBV27; CDR3aa: CASSLSGLAGGPYEQYF; CDR3nt: TGTGCCAGCAGTTTATCGGGGCTAGCGGGAGGGCCGTACGAGCAGTACTTC
j_gene: TRBJ2-7; d_gene: -; abundance: few; v_gene: TRBV7-2; CDR3aa: CASSLARDTIYEQYF; CDR3nt: TGTGCCAGCAGCTTAGCCCGGGACACCATCTACGAGCAGTACTTC
j_gene: TRBJ2-7; d_gene: -; abundance: few; v_gene: TRBV6-2/TRBV6-3; CDR3aa: CASSLGRFYEQYF; CDR3nt: TGTGCCAGCAGCCTAGGCAGATTCTACGAGCAGTACTTC
j_gene: TRBJ2-5; d_gene: TRBD2; abundance: few; v_gene: TRBV7-6; CDR3aa: CASSSLAGGQETQYF; CDR3nt: TGTGCCAGCAGCTCGCTAGCGGGGGGCCAAGAGACCCAGTACTTC
j_gene: TRBJ2-7; d_gene: -; abundance: many; v_gene: TRBV30; CDR3aa: CAWSEVNYEQYF; CDR3nt: TGTGCCTGGAGTGAAGTGAACTACGAGCAGTACTTC
j_gene: TRBJ1-5; d_gene: -; abundance: few; v_gene: TRBV13; CDR3aa: CASSRRRDGSNQPQHF; CDR3nt: TGTGCCAGCAGCCGGAGACGGGACGGAAGCAATCAGCCCCAGCATTTT
j_gene: TRBJ2-2; d_gene: -; abundance: many; v_gene: TRBV13; CDR3aa: CASSLGAGAELNTGELFF; CDR3nt: TGTGCCAGCAGCTTAGGCGCTGGAGCGGAGCTGAACACCGGGGAGCTGTTTTTT